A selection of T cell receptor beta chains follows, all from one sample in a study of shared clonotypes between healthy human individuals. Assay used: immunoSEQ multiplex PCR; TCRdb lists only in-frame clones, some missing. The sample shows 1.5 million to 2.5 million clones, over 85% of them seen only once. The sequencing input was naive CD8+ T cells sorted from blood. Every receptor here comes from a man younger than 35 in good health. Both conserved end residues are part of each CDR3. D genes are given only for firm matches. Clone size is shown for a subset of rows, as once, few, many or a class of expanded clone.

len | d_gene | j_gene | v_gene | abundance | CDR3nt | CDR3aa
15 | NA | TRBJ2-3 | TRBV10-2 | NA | TGCGCCAGCAGTGAAATAGCGGTTAGCACAGATACGCAGTATTTT | CASSEIAVSTDTQYF
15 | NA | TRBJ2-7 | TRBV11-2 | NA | TGTGCCAGCAGCTTATGGAGTCTTGGACCCTACGAGCAGTACTTC | CASSLWSLGPYEQYF
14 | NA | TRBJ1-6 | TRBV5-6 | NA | TGTGCCAGCAGCTTAGAGGGAGGGAGTTCACCCCTCCACTTT | CASSLEGGSSPLHF
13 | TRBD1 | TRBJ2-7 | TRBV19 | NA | TGTGCCAGTAGCGCTGGGACAGTATACGAGCAGTACTTC | CASSAGTVYEQYF
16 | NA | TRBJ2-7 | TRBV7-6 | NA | TGTGCCAGCAGCTTAGAATCAGGACAAGCCTACTACGAGCAGTACTTC | CASSLESGQAYYEQYF
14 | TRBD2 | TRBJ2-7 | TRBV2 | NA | TGTGCCAGCAGTGGGACTAGCGGGGGTTACGAGCAGTACTTC | CASSGTSGGYEQYF
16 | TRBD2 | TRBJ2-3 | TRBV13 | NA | TGTGCCAGCAGCTCGCGACTAGCGGGAGGGCCGAATACGCAGTATTTT | CASSSRLAGGPNTQYF
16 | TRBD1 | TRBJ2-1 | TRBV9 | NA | TGTGCCAGCAGTGGAGGCCGGGACAGGAACTACAATGAGCAGTTCTTC | CASSGGRDRNYNEQFF
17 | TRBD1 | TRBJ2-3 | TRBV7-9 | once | TGTGCCAGCAGCTTAGATTCATCGGCAGGGGGTTACCATACGCAGTATTTT | CASSLDSSAGGYHTQYF
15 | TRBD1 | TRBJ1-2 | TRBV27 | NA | TGTGCCAGCGCGTTTATAGGGCAGGGGGACTATGGCTACACCTTC | CASAFIGQGDYGYTF
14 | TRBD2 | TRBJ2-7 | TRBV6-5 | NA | TGTGCCAGCAGTTCGGGGGGGGTAATCTACGAGCAGTACTTC | CASSSGGVIYEQYF
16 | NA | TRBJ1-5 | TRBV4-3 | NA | TGCGCCAGCAGCCAAGATGCACAGGGAGCCAATCAGCCCCAGCATTTT | CASSQDAQGANQPQHF
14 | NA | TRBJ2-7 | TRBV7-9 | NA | TGTGCCAGCAGCGGGTCCGGGACCCTCTACGAGCAGTACTTC | CASSGSGTLYEQYF
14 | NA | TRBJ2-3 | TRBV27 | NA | TGTGCCAGCAGTTTGGGCGGAGACATGGATACGCAGTATTTT | CASSLGGDMDTQYF
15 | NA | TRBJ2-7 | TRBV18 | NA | TGTGCCAGCTCACCCCAGGGACTTAGGGTCTACGAGCAGTACTTC | CASSPQGLRVYEQYF
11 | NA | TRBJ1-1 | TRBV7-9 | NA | TGTGCCAGCAGCGAAGACACTGAAGCTTTCTTT | CASSEDTEAFF
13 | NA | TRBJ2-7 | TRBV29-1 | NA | TGCAGCGCTGCCGCAGGGCATCATTACGAGCGGTACTTC | CSAAAGHHYERYF
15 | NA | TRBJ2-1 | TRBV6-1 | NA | TGTGCCAGCAGAGGGACTGTGGGATGGGTGGATGAGCAGTTCTTC | CASRGTVGWVDEQFF
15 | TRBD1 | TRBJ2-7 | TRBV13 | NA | TGTGCCAGCAGCACCCGACAGGGGTTGAAGTACGAGCAGTACTTC | CASSTRQGLKYEQYF
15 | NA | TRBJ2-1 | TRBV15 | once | TGTGCCACCAGCAGAGGAGGTCTAGATCTGAATGAGCAGTTCTTC | CATSRGGLDLNEQFF
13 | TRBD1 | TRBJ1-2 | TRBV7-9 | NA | TGTGCCAGCAGCCCAGGGGGCGGCTATGGCTACACCTTC | CASSPGGGYGYTF
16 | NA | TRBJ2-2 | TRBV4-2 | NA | TGTGCCAGCAGCCAGGGAGAGGGACCCCTCACCGGGGAGCTGTTTTTT | CASSQGEGPLTGELFF
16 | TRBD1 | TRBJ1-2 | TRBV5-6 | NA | TGTGCCAGCAGCTTGGGTCTACAGGGGGACGGCTATGGCTACACCTTC | CASSLGLQGDGYGYTF
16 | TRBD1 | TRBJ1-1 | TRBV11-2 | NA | TGTGCCAGCAGCTTAGAGGTGGGACAGGGGAACACTGAAGCTTTCTTT | CASSLEVGQGNTEAFF
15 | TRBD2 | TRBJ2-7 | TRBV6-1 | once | TGTGCCAGCAGAGAAGGACTAGCGGAATACTACGAGCAGTACTTC | CASREGLAEYYEQYF
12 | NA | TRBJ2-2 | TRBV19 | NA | TGTGCCAGTAGTCCGACCACCGGGGAGCTGTTTTTT | CASSPTTGELFF
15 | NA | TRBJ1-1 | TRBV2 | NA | TGTGCCAGCAGAGTCGGGCAGGGGATGAACACTGAAGCTTTCTTT | CASRVGQGMNTEAFF
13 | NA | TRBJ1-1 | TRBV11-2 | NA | TGTGCCAGCAGCTCAGGGTCCTACACTGAAGCTTTCTTT | CASSSGSYTEAFF
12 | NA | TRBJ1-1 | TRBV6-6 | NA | TGTGCCAGCGGAAAGGTCGGGACTGAAGCTTTCTTT | CASGKVGTEAFF
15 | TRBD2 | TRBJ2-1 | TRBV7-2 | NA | TGTGCCAGCAGCATCAGTCGGGGGGGCCCCAATGAGCAGTTCTTC | CASSISRGGPNEQFF
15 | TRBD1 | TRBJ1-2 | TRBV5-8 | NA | TGTGCCAGCAGCGCAGCCCCACAGGACAGGGAAGGCTACACCTTC | CASSAAPQDREGYTF
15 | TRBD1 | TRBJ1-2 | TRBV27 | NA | TGTGCCAGCAGTCCACTATGGACAGGGGCGCATGGCTACACCTTC | CASSPLWTGAHGYTF
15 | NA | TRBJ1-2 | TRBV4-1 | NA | TGCGCCAGCAGCCAAGAGACAGGTATTAACTATGGCTACACCTTC | CASSQETGINYGYTF
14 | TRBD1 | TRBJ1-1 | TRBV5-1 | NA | TGCGCCAGCAGCATCAGGGGGGCCAACACTGAAGCTTTCTTT | CASSIRGANTEAFF
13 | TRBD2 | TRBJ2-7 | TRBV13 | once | TGTGCCAGCAGCTTATTCTCGGGGGGCGAGCAGTACTTC | CASSLFSGGEQYF
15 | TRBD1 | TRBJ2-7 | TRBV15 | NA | TGTGCCACCAGCAGAGTAGGGACAGGATTCTACGAGCAGTACTTC | CATSRVGTGFYEQYF
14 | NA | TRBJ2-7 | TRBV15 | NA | TGTGCCACCAGCAGAGATCTGGGGCAGCCTGAGCAGTACTTC | CATSRDLGQPEQYF